This T cell receptor (beta chain) was found in a study of CD8 T cells in Susac syndrome. A quantity of roughly 0.5 to 1 ug RNA underwent reverse transcription using random hexamers. MiXCR, applied by TCRdb to the immunoSEQ multiplex PCR reads, yields one record per CDR3 protein. The sample lists 250,000 to 350,000 distinct CDR3 sequences, just over 90% occurring once. Whole-study findings and limits: The TCR sequencing and HLA analysis in the study involved a relatively small number of individuals, as the study acknowledged.

Trimming pared 2 bases from V and 1 base from J, leaving 11 bases between. The CDR3 contains 15 residues. Germline V gives CDR1 SGHVS, CDR2 FQNEAQ. As to this clonotype: Its antigen is currently unknown.

The specimen sequenced was CD4+ T cells from PBMCs. The J gene is TRBJ1-1, the V gene TRBV7-8; D remains unclear. This clonotype was sampled from a human donor with multiple sclerosis. The CDR3 region is CASSLRVGENTEAFF. DNA of the CDR3: TGTGCCAGCAGCTTAAGGGTTGGAGAGAACACTGAAGCTTTCTTT.